The 30 T cell receptor beta chains below all came from one sample that was sequenced in a study of regulatory T cells in long-lasting Graves disease. Libraries of TCR beta came from iRepertoire HTBI primers plus Arm-PCR of CDR3 regions. Each CDR3 protein is one row after TCRdb ran MiXCR on the multiplex PCR reads. The profile shows a few hundred thousand distinct CDR3 sequences, around 20% of them singletons. As for time point: newly diagnosed GD, antithyroid drugs for less than 3 months. Extracted RNA from PBMCs served as the source of the TCR library. Sequenced material: peripheral blood mononuclear cells (PBMCs), taken at new diagnosis, from a patient treated with antithyroid drugs. These receptors were collected from a female donor with Graves disease.

This clonotype was recorded many times. In nucleotides, the CDR3 is TGTGCCAGCAGTCCTCGGGCGGGGAGCACAGATACGCAGTATTTT. Translation gives CASSPRAGSTDTQYF. The V and J genes are TRBV27 and TRBJ2-3; D is perhaps TRBD2 (6 bases). Germline assignment: CDR1 MNHEY and CDR2 SMNVEV (reference sequence). This CDR3 contains 15 residues. V dropped 5 bases and J dropped 0 bases, with 12 bases sitting between them.

This clonotype has more than one count but fewer than ten. The V call is TRBV14, the J call TRBJ1-1, with D perhaps matching TRBD1 (6 bases). Trimming left V 1 base short and J 4 bases short, with 19 bases between. Germline CDR1 and CDR2: SGHDN and FVKESK. CDR3 size: 17 residues. The CDR3 bases are TGTGCCAGCAGCCAAGGATCATTTTTCCGGGGGGCCACTGAAGCTTTCTTT. Translation: CASSQGSFFRGATEAFF.

This clonotype was found many times. The rearrangement links TRBV6-5 to TRBJ2-7; 8 bases are a match to TRBD2. This CDR3 spans 15 amino acids. Germline assignment: CDR1 MNHEY and CDR2 SVGAGI. V gave up 4 bases and J gave up 1 base; unmatched junction bases: 6. The CDR3 DNA reads TGTGCCAGCAGTTCTACTAGCGGAATATCCTACGAGCAGTACTTC. Protein: CASSSTSGISYEQYF.

This clonotype was seen at least ten times. V and J are TRBV10-1 and TRBJ1-2, with D unresolved. The CDR3 loop spans 13 amino acids. Germline CDR1 is WNHNN and CDR2 is SYGVQD (reference sequence). V was pared by 4 bases and J by 0 bases, with 6 bases between. The CDR3 sequence: CASSANTNYGYTF. The CDR3 DNA reads TGCGCCAGCAGTGCGAACACTAACTATGGCTACACCTTC.

This clonotype was picked up many times. The rearrangement links TRBV5-6 to TRBJ2-3; D is uncertain. The CDR3 is made up of 12 amino acids. Germline CDR1 is SGHDT and CDR2 is YYEEEE. With 7 bases removed from V and 6 bases from J, the gap between germline ends came to 12 bases. The DNA for the CDR3 is TGTGCCAGCCGGACCAGTCAGGATACGCAGTATTTT. Translation gives CASRTSQDTQYF.

The V call is TRBV13, the J call TRBJ2-7, with TRBD2 matching over 7 bases. The germline V gene encodes CDR1 PRHDT and CDR2 FYEKMQ (reference sequence). The CDR3 runs to 15 residues. Unmatched junction bases numbered 10, after V lost 5 bases and J lost 3 bases. This chain's CDR3 is CASSHGREAGYEQYF. CDR3 nucleotide sequence: TGTGCCAGCAGCCATGGTCGGGAGGCCGGCTACGAGCAGTACTTC.

This clonotype has ten or more counts. The CDR3 bases are TGTGCCAGCAGTGAGATCCCTCGGGGCGAGACCCAGTACTTC. Encoded protein: CASSEIPRGETQYF. V and J are TRBV27 and TRBJ2-5; D tentatively fits TRBD1 or TRBD2 (5 bases each). CDR1 is MNHEY and CDR2 is SMNVEV in the germline V gene (reference sequence). Trimming removed 5 bases from V and 5 bases from J, with 15 bases in between. The CDR3 has 14 residues.

This clonotype turned up a few times. This chain uses TRBV4-1 with TRBJ2-2; possible D gene TRBD2, 6 bases. V lost 6 bases and J lost 3, with 20 bases in between. Germline CDR1 reads MGHRA; CDR2 reads YSYEKL. There are 17 residues in the CDR3. The CDR3 loop reads CASRPLEGSRYTGELFF. The CDR3 DNA follows: TGCGCCAGCAGACCCTTGGAGGGGTCACGGTACACCGGGGAGCTGTTTTTT.

This clonotype was observed many times. The gene calls are TRBV5-5 and TRBJ1-4; 8 positions match TRBD1. In germline, CDR1 is SGHKS, CDR2 YYEKEE (reference sequence). The ends lost 0 bases at V and 8 bases at J; junction bases unmatched: 9. This CDR3 comprises 16 residues. CDR3 region: CASSLGSDRGYEKLFF. The CDR3 DNA reads as TGTGCCAGCAGCTTGGGTAGCGACAGGGGTTACGAAAAACTGTTTTTT.

This clonotype was seen many times. The chain employs TRBV2 and TRBJ2-7; D call uncertain. Per germline, CDR1 SNHLY and CDR2 FYNNEI. V was clipped by 3 bases and J by 0 bases, with 6 bases between them. The CDR3 is 13 amino acids. This CDR3 reads CASSEHVSYEQYF. As DNA, the CDR3 is TGTGCCAGCAGTGAGCACGTCTCCTACGAGCAGTACTTC.

Points on this clonotype: A far larger clone is off by one base, so a read error is likely. V is TRBV11-2 and J is TRBJ2-1; perhaps TRBD2 as D (7 bases). Per the germline V gene, CDR1 is SGHAT and CDR2 is FQNNGV. This CDR3 has 18 amino acids. The V end lost 1 base, the J end lost 10 bases, and 26 bases lay between the germline ends. The CDR3 loop reads CASSLVGVGGGPFYEQFF. CDR3 DNA sequence: TGTGCCAGCAGCTTAGTCGGTGTAGGCGGGGGCCCGTTCTACGAGCAGTTCTTC.

This clonotype was counted at least ten times. V usage is TRBV10-1 and J usage is TRBJ2-1, with D maybe TRBD2 (5 bases). Germline V gene lookup returns CDR1 WNHNN and CDR2 SYGVQD (reference sequence). V was shortened by 8 bases and J by 10 bases, with 15 bases between the two germline ends. There are 12 residues in the CDR3. In DNA, the CDR3 is TGCGCCAGCGAAACTAGTACAAAGGAGCAGTTCTTC. This sequence encodes CASETSTKEQFF.

This clonotype was counted at least ten times. The rearrangement links TRBV11-2 to TRBJ2-7; TRBD2 agrees at 7 bases. The CDR3 is 16 residues long. Looked up from germline, CDR1 is SGHAT and CDR2 is FQNNGV. The ends lost 4 bases at V and 1 base at J; junction bases unmatched: 10. DNA for the CDR3: TGTGCCAGCAGCTCCAGGAGGGGCGGGGGATCCTACGAGCAGTACTTC. Residues: CASSSRRGGGSYEQYF. The variable domain in full, with the rest retrieved from reference TRBV11-2 and TRBJ2-7, is EAGVAQSPRYKIIEKRQSVAFWCNPISGHATLYWYQQILGQGPKLLIQFQNNGVVDDSQLPKDRFSAERLKGVDSTLKIQPAKLEDSAVYLCASSSRRGGGSYEQYFGPGTRLTVT.

Worth noting for this clonotype: A far larger clone is just one base off, so this is likely a read error. The rearrangement uses TRBV5-6 and TRBJ2-3, with 14 bases lining up with TRBD2. The end of the DNA is better explained by TRBJ2-1, so the J call may be wrong. Germline lookup yields CDR1 SGHDT and CDR2 YYEEEE. This CDR3 is 15 amino acids long. CDR3 region: CASSFGLAGGYEQFF. The CDR3 bases are TGTGCCAGCAGCTTTGGACTAGCGGGAGGCTACGAGCAGTTCTTC.

This clonotype has ten or more counts. This chain links TRBV27 with TRBJ1-1, with no clear D. CDR3 size: 13 residues. Germline V gives CDR1 MNHEY, CDR2 SMNVEV (reference sequence). Trimming stripped 4 bases from V and 1 base from J, with 7 bases between. The CDR3: CASSWQANTEAFF. The CDR3 DNA follows: TGTGCCAGCAGTTGGCAGGCGAACACTGAAGCTTTCTTT.

This clonotype was picked up many times. The chain carries TRBV7-9 and TRBJ2-1, with TRBD2 matching 9 bases. The CDR3 consists of 14 residues. Germline V CDR1 and CDR2: SEHNR, FQNEAQ (reference sequence). J was trimmed by 5 bases and V by 3 bases; bases with no gene match: 2. CDR3 coding DNA: TGTGCCAGCAGCTTGGGGACTAGCAACAATGAGCAGTTCTTC. Amino acid sequence: CASSLGTSNNEQFF.

This chain's CDR3 is CASSQDKGGRAGGELFF. The CDR3 DNA reads as TGTGCCAGCAGCCAAGATAAGGGCGGGCGGGCTGGCGGGGAGCTGTTTTTT. The chain recombines TRBV4-2 with TRBJ2-2; TRBD2 might be the D (5 bases). The germline CDR1 and CDR2 sequences are LGHNA and YNFKEQ. V lost 0 bases, J lost 7 bases, and 18 bases lay in between. This CDR3 comprises 17 residues.

This clonotype was observed at least ten times. The genes are TRBV20-1 and TRBJ2-7; tentative D call: TRBD2 (5 bases). Germline V gene sequence: CDR1 DFQATT, CDR2 SNEGSKA (reference sequence). V shed 6 bases and J shed 3 bases, with 15 bases lying between them. The length of the CDR3 is 13 residues. CDR3 sequence: CSATTDSSYEQYF. The CDR3 nucleotides read TGCAGTGCCACGACGGACTCTAGCTACGAGCAGTACTTC.

As regards this clonotype: A read error is likely, as this CDR3 ends without the conserved phenylalanine or tryptophan. V is TRBV16 and J is TRBJ2-5; 7 bases agree with TRBD2. Germline CDR1 is KGHSY and CDR2 is FQNENV. Trimming at V came to 5 bases and at J to 6 bases, leaving 6 bases not matched to a gene. The CDR3 has 13 residues. The CDR3 spells CASSSQREKTQYS. The CDR3 bases are TGTGCCAGCAGCTCGCAGCGGGAAAAGACCCAGTACTCC.

This clonotype was found many times. V is TRBV18 and J is TRBJ1-2; D is unclear. The V and J ends lost 6 bases and 7 bases respectively, with 15 bases between them. Germline assignment: CDR1 KGHSH and CDR2 LQKENI. The CDR3 consists of 13 residues. CDR3 nucleotide sequence: TGTGCCAGCTCGCCGACACGGGCGACTGGCTACACCTTC. This gives the protein CASSPTRATGYTF.

This clonotype was detected many times. The chain employs TRBV20-1 and TRBJ2-7; TRBD2 agrees at 8 bases. The CDR3 is 15 residues long. The germline CDR1 and CDR2 sequences are DFQATT and SNEGSKA (reference sequence). V dropped 0 bases and J dropped 3; count of bases not matched to a gene: 7. In DNA form, the CDR3 reads TGCAGTGCTAGAGATTTGGGGACTAGGGGCTACGAGCAGTACTTC. It is translated as CSARDLGTRGYEQYF.

This clonotype has at least ten counts. The CDR3 DNA follows: TGTGCCAGCAGCGTAGCAACTAGCGGGAACACCGGGGAGCTGTTTTTT. Translation gives CASSVATSGNTGELFF. The chain uses TRBV9 and TRBJ2-2; 8 bases agree with TRBD2. The CDR3 length is 16 residues. V was pared by 0 bases and J by 1 base, with 2 bases of the junction left unmatched. CDR1 SGDLS and CDR2 YYNGEE come from the germline V gene.

This clonotype has ten or more counts. The chain is built from TRBV12-3 or TRBV12-4 and TRBJ2-3; D is ambiguous. V was cut by 6 bases and J by 3 bases, with 7 bases left in between. The CDR3 has 12 amino acids. CDR3 sequence: CASSPPTDTQYF. CDR3 nucleotide sequence: TGTGCCAGCAGCCCGCCAACAGATACGCAGTATTTT.

This clonotype appeared many times. The rearrangement uses TRBV3-1 and TRBJ2-5; TRBD1 agrees at 10 bases. The CDR3 runs to 17 residues. Germline CDR1 is LGHDT and CDR2 is YNNKEL (reference sequence). Trimming at V came to 0 bases and at J to 7 bases, leaving 11 bases not matched to a gene. The CDR3 loop reads CASSQDLRDRGRGTQYF. Here the CDR3 DNA reads TGTGCCAGCAGCCAAGATTTGAGGGACAGGGGTCGTGGGACCCAGTACTTC.

Note on this clonotype: A far larger clone is just one base off, so this is likely a read error. J is TRBJ2-7 and V is TRBV7-2; 10 positions match TRBD1. Germline values: CDR1 SGHTA, CDR2 FQGNSA. The trim removed 6 bases at V and 4 bases at J, leaving 3 bases unmatched. CDR3 size: 13 residues. CDR3 in amino acids: CASSGTGEYEQYF. CDR3 nucleotide sequence: TGTGCCAGCAGTGGGACAGGGGAGTACGAGCAGTACTTC.

This clonotype was counted once. The V and J genes are TRBV7-2 and TRBJ2-1, with D unresolved. Germline V lookup: CDR1 SGHTA, CDR2 FQGNSA. This CDR3 comprises 13 residues. V lost 3 bases to trimming and J lost 6 bases, with 9 bases between them. The CDR3 here is CASSFAYSNEQFF. CDR3 nucleotides: TGTGCCAGCAGCTTCGCCTATTCCAATGAGCAGTTCTTC. The full variable domain, completed using reference TRBV7-2 and TRBJ2-1, is GAGVSQSPSNKVTEKGKDVELRCDPISGHTALYWYRQSLGQGLEFLIYFQGNSAPDKSGLPSDRFSAERTGGSVSTLTIQRTQQEDSAVYLCASSFAYSNEQFFGPGTRLTVL.

This clonotype was found many times. The V and J genes are TRBV2 and TRBJ2-1; 7 bases fit TRBD2. Looked up from germline, CDR1 is SNHLY and CDR2 is FYNNEI. V shed 4 bases, J shed 5 bases, and the junction held 8 bases outside the gene matches. The CDR3 spans 15 residues. This chain's CDR3 is CASSGGAGRDNEQFF. CDR3 bases: TGTGCCAGCAGTGGGGGAGCGGGAAGAGACAATGAGCAGTTCTTC.

In its sample, this clonotype was seen many times. In nucleotides, the CDR3 is TGTGCCAGCAGAAAACAGGGGGCAGATACGCAGTATTTT. It yields the protein CASRKQGADTQYF. V usage is TRBV6-1 and J usage is TRBJ2-3; 8 nucleotides line up with TRBD1. V lost 6 bases, J lost 4 bases, and 3 bases stayed unmatched. The CDR3 runs to 13 residues. Germline values: CDR1 MNHNS, CDR2 SASEGT.

This clonotype came up many times. The CDR3, as DNA: TGTGCCAGCAGCGATAGGGGACGGAGTGCGATTCAGTACTTC. Translating gives CASSDRGRSAIQYF. This chain links TRBV11-2 with TRBJ2-4, with D perhaps given as TRBD1 or TRBD2 (5 bases each). The CDR3 loop spans 14 amino acids. Per the germline V gene, CDR1 is SGHAT and CDR2 is FQNNGV. The germline V and J ends were trimmed by 5 bases and 10 bases, with 18 bases remaining between them.

DNA of the CDR3: TGCGCCAGCAGCCAAGATTCCGGGGACAATCAGCCCCAGCATTTT. Protein: CASSQDSGDNQPQHF. The chain carries TRBV4-1 and TRBJ1-5; no clear D gene. This CDR3 has 15 residues. CDR1 and CDR2 from the germline V gene are MGHRA and YSYEKL. V gave up 0 bases and J gave up 3 bases, with 9 bases separating them.